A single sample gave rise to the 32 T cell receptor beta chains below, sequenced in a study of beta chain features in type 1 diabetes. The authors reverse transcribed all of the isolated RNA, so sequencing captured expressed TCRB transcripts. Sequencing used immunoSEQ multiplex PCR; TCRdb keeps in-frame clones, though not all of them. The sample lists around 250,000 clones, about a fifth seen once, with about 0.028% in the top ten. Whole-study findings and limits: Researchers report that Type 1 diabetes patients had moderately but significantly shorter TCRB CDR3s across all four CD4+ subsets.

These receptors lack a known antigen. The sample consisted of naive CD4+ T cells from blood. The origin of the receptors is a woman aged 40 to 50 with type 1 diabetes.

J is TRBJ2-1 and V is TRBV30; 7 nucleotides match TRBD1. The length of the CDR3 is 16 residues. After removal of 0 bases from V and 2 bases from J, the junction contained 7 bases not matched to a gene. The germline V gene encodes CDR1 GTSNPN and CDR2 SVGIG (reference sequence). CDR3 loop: CAWSVQGQGAYNEQFF. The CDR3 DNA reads TGTGCCTGGAGTGTACAAGGGCAGGGGGCCTACAATGAGCAGTTCTTC.

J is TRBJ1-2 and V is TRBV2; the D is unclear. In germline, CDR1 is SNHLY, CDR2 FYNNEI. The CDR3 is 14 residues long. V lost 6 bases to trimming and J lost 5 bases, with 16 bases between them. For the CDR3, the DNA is TGTGCCAGCAGGACGTTGGCCTCGACTTATGGCTACACCTTC. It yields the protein CASRTLASTYGYTF. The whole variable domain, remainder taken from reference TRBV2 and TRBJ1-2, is EPEVTQTPSHQVTQMGQEVILRCVPISNHLYFYWYRQILGQKVEFLVSFYNNEISEKSEIFDDQFSVERPDGSNFTLKIRSTKLEDSAMYFCASRTLASTYGYTFGSGTRLTVV.

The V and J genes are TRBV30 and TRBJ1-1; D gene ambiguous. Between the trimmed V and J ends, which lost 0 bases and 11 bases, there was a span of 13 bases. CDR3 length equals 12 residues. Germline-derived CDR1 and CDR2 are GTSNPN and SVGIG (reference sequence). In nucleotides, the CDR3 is TGTGCCTGGAGTGTACTTCCCGTCAACGCTTTCTTT. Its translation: CAWSVLPVNAFF.

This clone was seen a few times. The CDR3: CATSRDPAGRYNEQYF. The DNA for the CDR3 is TGTGCCACCAGCAGAGATCCGGCAGGGAGGTACAACGAGCAGTACTTC. The rearrangement joins TRBV15 to TRBJ2-7, with D perhaps TRBD2 (6 bases). The V and J ends lost 0 bases and 5 bases respectively, with 17 bases between them. The CDR3 covers 16 residues. Germline lookup yields CDR1 LNHNV and CDR2 YYDKDF (reference sequence). Full variable domain (rest looked up from reference TRBV15 and TRBJ2-7): DAMVIQNPRYQVTQFGKPVTLSCSQTLNHNVMYWYQQKSSQAPKLLFHYYDKDFNNEADTPDNFQSRRPNTSFCFLDIRSPGLGDTAMYLCATSRDPAGRYNEQYFGPGTRLTVT.

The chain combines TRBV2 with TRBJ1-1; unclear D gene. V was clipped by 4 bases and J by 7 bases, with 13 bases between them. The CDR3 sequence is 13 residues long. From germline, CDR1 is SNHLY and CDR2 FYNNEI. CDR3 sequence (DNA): TGTGCCAGCAGTGTTGTGCAGGCCGGTGAAGCTTTCTTT. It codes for CASSVVQAGEAFF.

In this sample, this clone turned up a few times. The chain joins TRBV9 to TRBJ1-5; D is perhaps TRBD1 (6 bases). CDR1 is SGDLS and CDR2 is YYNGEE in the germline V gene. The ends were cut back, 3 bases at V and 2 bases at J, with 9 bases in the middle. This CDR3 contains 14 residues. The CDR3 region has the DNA TGTGCCAGCAGCGCGACAGGACGCAATCAGCCCCAGCATTTT. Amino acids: CASSATGRNQPQHF.

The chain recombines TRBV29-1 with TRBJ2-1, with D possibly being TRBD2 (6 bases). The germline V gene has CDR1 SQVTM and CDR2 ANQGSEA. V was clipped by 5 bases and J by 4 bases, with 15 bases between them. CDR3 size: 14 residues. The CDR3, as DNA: TGCAGCGTTAGTACTAGCATCTCGTACAATGAGCAGTTCTTC. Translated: CSVSTSISYNEQFF.

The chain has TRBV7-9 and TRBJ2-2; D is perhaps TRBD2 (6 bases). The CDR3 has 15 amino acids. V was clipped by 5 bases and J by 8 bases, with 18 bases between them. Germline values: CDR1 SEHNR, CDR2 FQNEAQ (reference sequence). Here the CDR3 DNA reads TGTGCCAGCAGCCCCCGGAGGGGAGGATTGGGGGAGCTGTTTTTT. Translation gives CASSPRRGGLGELFF.

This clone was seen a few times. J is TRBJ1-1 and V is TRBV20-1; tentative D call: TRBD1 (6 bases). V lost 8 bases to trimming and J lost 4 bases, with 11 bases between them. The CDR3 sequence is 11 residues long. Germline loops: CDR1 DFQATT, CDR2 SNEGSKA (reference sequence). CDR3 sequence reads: CSQQGSTEAFF. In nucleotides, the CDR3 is TGCAGTCAACAGGGCAGCACTGAAGCTTTCTTT.

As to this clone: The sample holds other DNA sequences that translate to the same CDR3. The CDR3 DNA reads as TGTGCCAGCAGCGTAGGAGACAGGGTTGCTGGGGCCAACGTCCTGACTTTC. Protein product: CASSVGDRVAGANVLTF. The chain is built from TRBV9 and TRBJ2-6; 7 positions agree with TRBD1. Trimming removed 0 bases from V and 2 bases from J; junction bases left unmatched: 5. The germline V gene has CDR1 SGDLS and CDR2 YYNGEE. This CDR3 comprises 17 residues. The whole variable domain, remainder taken from reference TRBV9 and TRBJ2-6, is DSGVTQTPKHLITATGQRVTLRCSPRSGDLSVYWYQQSLDQGLQFLIQYYNGEERAKGNILERFSAQQFPDLHSELNLSSLELGDSALYFCASSVGDRVAGANVLTFGAGSRLTVL.

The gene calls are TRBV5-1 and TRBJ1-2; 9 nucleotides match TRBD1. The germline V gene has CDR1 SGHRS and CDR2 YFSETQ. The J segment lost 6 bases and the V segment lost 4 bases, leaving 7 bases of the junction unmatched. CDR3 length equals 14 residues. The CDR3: CASSTSTGGDGYTF. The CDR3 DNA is TGCGCCAGCAGCACAAGCACAGGGGGCGATGGCTACACCTTC.

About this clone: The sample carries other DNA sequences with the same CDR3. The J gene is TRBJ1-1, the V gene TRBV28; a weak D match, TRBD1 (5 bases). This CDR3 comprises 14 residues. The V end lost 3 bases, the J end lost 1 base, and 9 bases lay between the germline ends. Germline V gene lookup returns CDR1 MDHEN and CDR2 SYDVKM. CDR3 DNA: TGTGCCAGCAGTTTGGGGGGTCCGAACACTGAAGCTTTCTTT. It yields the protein CASSLGGPNTEAFF.

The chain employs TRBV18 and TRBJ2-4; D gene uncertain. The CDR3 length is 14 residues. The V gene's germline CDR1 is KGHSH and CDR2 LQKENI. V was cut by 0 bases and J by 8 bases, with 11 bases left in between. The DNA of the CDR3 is TGTGCCAGCTCACCACCGGGCCAGTCCTACATTCAGTACTTC. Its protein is CASSPPGQSYIQYF.

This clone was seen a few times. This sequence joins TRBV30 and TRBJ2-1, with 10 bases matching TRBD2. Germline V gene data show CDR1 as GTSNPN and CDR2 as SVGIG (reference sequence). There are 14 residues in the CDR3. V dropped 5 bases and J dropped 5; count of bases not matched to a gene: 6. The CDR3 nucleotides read TGTGCCTGGGGGGGGCTAGCGGGAGACAATGAGCAGTTCTTC. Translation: CAWGGLAGDNEQFF.

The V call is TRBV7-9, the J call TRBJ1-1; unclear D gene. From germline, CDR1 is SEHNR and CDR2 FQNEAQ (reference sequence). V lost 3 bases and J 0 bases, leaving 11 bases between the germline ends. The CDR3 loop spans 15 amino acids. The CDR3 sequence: CASSFLGPMNTEAFF. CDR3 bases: TGTGCCAGCAGCTTTCTGGGCCCAATGAACACTGAAGCTTTCTTT.

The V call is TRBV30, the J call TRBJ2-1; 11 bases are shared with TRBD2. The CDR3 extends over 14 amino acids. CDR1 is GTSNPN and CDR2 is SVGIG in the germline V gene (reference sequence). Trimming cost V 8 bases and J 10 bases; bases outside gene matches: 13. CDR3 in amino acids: CARTSSGRFREQFF. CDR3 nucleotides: TGTGCCCGAACCTCTAGCGGGAGGTTTAGAGAGCAGTTCTTC.

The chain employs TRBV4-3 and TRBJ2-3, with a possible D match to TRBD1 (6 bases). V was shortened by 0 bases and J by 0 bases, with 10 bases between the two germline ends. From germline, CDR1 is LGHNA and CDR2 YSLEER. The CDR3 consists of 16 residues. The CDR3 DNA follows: TGCGCCAGCAGCCAAGATGGCAGGGGAAGCACAGATACGCAGTATTTT. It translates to CASSQDGRGSTDTQYF.

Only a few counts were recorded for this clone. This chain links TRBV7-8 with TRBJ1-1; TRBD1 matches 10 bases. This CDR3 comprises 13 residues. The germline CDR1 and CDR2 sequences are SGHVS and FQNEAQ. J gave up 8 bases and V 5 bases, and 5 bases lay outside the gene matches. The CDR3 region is CASSPDRGREAFF. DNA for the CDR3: TGTGCCAGCAGCCCAGACAGGGGGCGCGAAGCTTTCTTT. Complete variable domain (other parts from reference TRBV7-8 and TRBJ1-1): GAGVSQSPRYKVAKRGQDVALRCDPISGHVSLFWYQQALGQGPEFLTYFQNEAQLDKSGLPSDRFFAERPEGSVSTLKIQRTQQEDSAVYLCASSPDRGREAFFGQGTRLTVV.

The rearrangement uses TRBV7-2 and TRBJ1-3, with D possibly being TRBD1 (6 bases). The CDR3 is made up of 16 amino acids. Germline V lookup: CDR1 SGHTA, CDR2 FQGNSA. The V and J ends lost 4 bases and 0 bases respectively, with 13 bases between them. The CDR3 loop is CASSWRTAYSGNTIYF. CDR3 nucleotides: TGTGCCAGCAGCTGGAGGACAGCTTACTCTGGAAACACCATATATTTT.

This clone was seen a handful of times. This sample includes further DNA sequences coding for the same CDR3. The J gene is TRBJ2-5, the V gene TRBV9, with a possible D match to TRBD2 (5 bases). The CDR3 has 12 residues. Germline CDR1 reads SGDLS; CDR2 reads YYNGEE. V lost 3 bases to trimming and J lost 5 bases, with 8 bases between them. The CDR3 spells CASSASGETQYF. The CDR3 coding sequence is TGTGCCAGCAGCGCCTCGGGGGAGACCCAGTACTTC.

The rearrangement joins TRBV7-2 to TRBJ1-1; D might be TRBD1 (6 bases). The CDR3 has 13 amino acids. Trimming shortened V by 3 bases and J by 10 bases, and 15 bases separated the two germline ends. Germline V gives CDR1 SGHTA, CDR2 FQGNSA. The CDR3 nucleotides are TGTGCCAGCAGCTTCAGACAGGAAGGGGGAGCTTTCTTT. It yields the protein CASSFRQEGGAFF.

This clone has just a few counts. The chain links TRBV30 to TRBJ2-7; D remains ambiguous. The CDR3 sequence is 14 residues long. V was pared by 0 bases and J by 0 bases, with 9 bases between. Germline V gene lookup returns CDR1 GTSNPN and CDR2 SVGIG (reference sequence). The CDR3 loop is CAWSVEAASYEQYF. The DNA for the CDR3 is TGTGCCTGGAGTGTAGAGGCGGCCTCCTACGAGCAGTACTTC.

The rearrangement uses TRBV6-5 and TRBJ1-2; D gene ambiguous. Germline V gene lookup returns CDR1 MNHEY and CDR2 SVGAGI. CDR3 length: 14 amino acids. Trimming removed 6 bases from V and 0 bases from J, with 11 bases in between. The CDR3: CASSGWRSNYGYTF. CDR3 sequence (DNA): TGTGCCAGCAGCGGGTGGAGATCTAACTATGGCTACACCTTC.

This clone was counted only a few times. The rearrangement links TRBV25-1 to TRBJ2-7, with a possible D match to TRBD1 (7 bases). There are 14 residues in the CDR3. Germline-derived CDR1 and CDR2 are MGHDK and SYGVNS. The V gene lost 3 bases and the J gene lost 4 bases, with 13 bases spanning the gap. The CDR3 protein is CASSDVQGRYEQYF. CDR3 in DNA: TGTGCCAGCAGTGATGTACAGGGGAGGTACGAGCAGTACTTC.

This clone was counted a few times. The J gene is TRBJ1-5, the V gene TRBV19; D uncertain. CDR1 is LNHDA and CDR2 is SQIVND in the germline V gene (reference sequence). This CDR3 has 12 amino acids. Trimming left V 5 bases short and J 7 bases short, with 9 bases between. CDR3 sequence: CASSFSGQPQHF. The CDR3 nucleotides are TGTGCCAGTAGTTTCTCGGGGCAGCCCCAGCATTTT.

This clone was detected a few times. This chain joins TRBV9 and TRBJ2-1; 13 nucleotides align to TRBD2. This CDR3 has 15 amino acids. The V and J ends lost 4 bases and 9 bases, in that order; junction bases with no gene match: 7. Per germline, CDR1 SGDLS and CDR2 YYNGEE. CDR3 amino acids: CASSSTSGRESEQFF. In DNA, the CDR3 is TGTGCCAGCAGCTCAACTAGCGGGAGGGAATCTGAGCAGTTCTTC.

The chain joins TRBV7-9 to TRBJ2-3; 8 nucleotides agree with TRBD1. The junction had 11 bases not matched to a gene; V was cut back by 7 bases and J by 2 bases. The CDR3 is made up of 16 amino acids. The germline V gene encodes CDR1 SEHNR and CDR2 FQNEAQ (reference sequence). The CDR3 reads CASTGQGRLLTDTQYF. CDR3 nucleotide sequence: TGTGCCAGCACTGGACAGGGAAGGCTCCTCACAGATACGCAGTATTTT.

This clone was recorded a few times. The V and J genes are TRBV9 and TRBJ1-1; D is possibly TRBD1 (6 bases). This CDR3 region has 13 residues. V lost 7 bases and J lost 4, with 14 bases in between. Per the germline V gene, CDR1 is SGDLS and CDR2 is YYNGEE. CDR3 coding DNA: TGTGCCAGCTCCAGGGGTGTGGGCACTGAAGCTTTCTTT. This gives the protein CASSRGVGTEAFF.

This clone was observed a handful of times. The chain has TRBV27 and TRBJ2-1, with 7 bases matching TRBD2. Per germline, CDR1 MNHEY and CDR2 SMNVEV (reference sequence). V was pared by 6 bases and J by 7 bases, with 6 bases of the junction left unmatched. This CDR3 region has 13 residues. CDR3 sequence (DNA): TGTGCCAGCAGCGTCTGGGGGGGAAATGAGCAGTTCTTC. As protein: CASSVWGGNEQFF.

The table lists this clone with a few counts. The CDR3 reads CASSVITGGDYGYTF. The CDR3 DNA sequence: TGTGCCAGCAGCGTCATTACAGGGGGCGACTATGGCTACACCTTC. V gene TRBV9 combines with J gene TRBJ1-2, with TRBD1 matching 9 bases. With 2 bases clipped from V and 3 bases from J, the junction kept 5 bases outside the gene matches. This CDR3 region has 15 residues. Germline values: CDR1 SGDLS, CDR2 YYNGEE.

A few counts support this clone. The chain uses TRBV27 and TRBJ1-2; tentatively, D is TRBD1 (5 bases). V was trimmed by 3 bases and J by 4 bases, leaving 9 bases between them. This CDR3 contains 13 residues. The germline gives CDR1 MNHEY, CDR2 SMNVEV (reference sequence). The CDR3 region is CASSFNQGYGYTF. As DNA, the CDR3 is TGTGCCAGCAGTTTCAATCAGGGCTATGGCTACACCTTC.

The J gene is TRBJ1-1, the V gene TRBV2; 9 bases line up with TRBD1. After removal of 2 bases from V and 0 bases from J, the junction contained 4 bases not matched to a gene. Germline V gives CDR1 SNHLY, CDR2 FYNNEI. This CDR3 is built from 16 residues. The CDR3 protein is CASSEWGTGMNTEAFF. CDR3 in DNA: TGTGCCAGCAGTGAATGGGGGACAGGGATGAACACTGAAGCTTTCTTT.